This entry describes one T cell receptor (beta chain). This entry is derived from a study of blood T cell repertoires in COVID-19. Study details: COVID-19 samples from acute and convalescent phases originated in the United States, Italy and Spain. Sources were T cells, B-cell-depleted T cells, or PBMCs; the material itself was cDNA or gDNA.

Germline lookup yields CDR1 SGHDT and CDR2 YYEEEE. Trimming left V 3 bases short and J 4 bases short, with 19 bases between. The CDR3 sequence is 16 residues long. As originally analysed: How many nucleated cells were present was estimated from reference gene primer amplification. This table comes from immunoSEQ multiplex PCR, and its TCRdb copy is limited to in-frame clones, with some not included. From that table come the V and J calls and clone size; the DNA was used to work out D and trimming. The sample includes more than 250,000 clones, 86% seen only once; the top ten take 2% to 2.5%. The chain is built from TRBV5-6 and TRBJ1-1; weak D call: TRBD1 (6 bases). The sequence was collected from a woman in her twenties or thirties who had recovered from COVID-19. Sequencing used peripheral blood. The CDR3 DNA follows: TGTGCCAGCAGCTCAAGACAATACAGGGTCGGCACTGAAGCTTTCTTT. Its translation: CASSSRQYRVGTEAFF.